Here is one TCR beta chain with its context. From germline, CDR1 is ENHRY and CDR2 SYGVKD. V lost 6 bases, J lost 5 bases, and 5 bases stayed unmatched. This CDR3 comprises 14 residues. PCR employed 60 Vbeta and 13 Jbeta primers. Profiling relied on immunoSEQ multiplex PCR, and the TCRdb table lists in-frame clones only, not all of them. The sample consists of about 130,000 clones, 75% to 90% of them appearing once. This sample is drawn from a study of cytomegalovirus exposure and HLA in healthy donors. The chain combines TRBV10-3 with TRBJ1-4, with TRBD1 matching over 8 bases. The source of this sequence is a woman aged 30 to 39 in good health and CMV-seropositive. Sequenced input: PBMCs. The CDR3, as DNA: TGTGCCATCAGCGCCGGGACAGGAAATGAAAAACTGTTTTTT. Translated: CAISAGTGNEKLFF.